This TCR beta chain derives from a study of beta chain features in type 1 diabetes. General observations from the study: Within each of all four CD4+ subsets, Type 1 diabetes patients had TCRB CDR3s that were moderately but significantly shorter. Still unanswered here is whether HLA type influences TCRB rearrangement.

J was trimmed by 9 bases and V by 4 bases; bases with no gene match: 19. Germline V gene lookup returns CDR1 MNHNS and CDR2 SASEGT. This CDR3 comprises 18 residues. The isolated RNA, all of it, was reverse transcribed, so expressed TCRB transcripts were what got sequenced. Clones were sequenced by immunoSEQ multiplex PCR, and TCRdb holds only the in-frame ones, with some missing. The sample includes about 150,000 clones, approximately 10% of them seen just once. Sorted cells reached over 95% purity in every population. As for this clone: What it recognizes is unknown.

The chain combines TRBV6-1 with TRBJ2-1; 9 bases match TRBD2. Material for sequencing was central memory CD4+ T cells from blood. The TCR comes from a woman under 40 with type 1 diabetes. CDR3 region: CASSAFSGSLTMTPEQFF. The CDR3 DNA sequence: TGTGCCAGCAGTGCCTTTAGCGGGAGCCTTACAATGACCCCTGAGCAGTTCTTC.